The 17 T cell receptor beta chains presented below share a single source sample, sequenced in a study of T cells after yellow fever vaccination. TCRdb reprocessed the 5' RACE reads with MiXCR, giving one entry per CDR3 protein. Of 500,000 to 550,000 distinct CDR3 sequences listed, roughly a fifth are singletons. The sequenced sample was PBMCs, obtained less than 25 days after the first yellow fever vaccination. These receptor sequences come from a man aged 18-30 years who received the YFV17D yellow fever vaccine.

This rearrangement joins TRBV4-1 to TRBJ1-6; the D gene is possibly TRBD1 (5 bases). CDR1 is MGHRA and CDR2 is YSYEKL in the germline V gene. V was trimmed by 1 base and J by 0 bases, leaving 10 bases between them. This CDR3 has 17 residues. The CDR3 reads CASSQGGPSSYNSPLHF. CDR3 coding DNA: TGCGCCAGCAGCCAAGGGGGCCCTAGCTCCTATAATTCACCCCTCCACTTT.

The V gene is TRBV27, the J gene TRBJ1-5; TRBD1 agrees at 11 bases. With V trimmed by 6 bases and J by 4 bases, 5 bases remained unmatched. From germline, CDR1 is MNHEY and CDR2 SMNVEV (reference sequence). This CDR3 spans 15 amino acids. CDR3 sequence: CASRGQGVRNQPQHF. DNA for the CDR3: TGTGCCAGCAGGGGACAGGGGGTTCGGAATCAGCCCCAGCATTTT.

The sample holds a few counts of this clonotype. The chain combines TRBV20-1 with TRBJ2-4; D possibly corresponds to TRBD2 (6 bases). This CDR3 has 16 residues. Germline lookup yields CDR1 DFQATT and CDR2 SNEGSKA (reference sequence). With 4 bases removed from V and 1 base from J, the gap between germline ends came to 17 bases. The CDR3 DNA sequence: TGCAGTGCTAATAATTGGCGGGATAGGGCCAAAAACATTCAGTACTTC. It specifies CSANNWRDRAKNIQYF.

This clonotype turned up a few times. CDR3 region: CASSETRGAYQPQHF. In nucleotides, the CDR3 is TGTGCCAGCAGTGAAACAAGGGGCGCGTATCAGCCCCAGCATTTT. The chain links TRBV6-1 to TRBJ1-5; a possible D gene is TRBD1 (5 bases). This CDR3 spans 15 amino acids. The germline gives CDR1 MNHNS, CDR2 SASEGT. Trimming pared 2 bases from V and 5 bases from J, leaving 13 bases between.

The chain has TRBV4-3 and TRBJ1-2; a weak D match, TRBD1 (6 bases). Germline CDR1 is LGHNA and CDR2 is YSLEER. The V end lost 0 bases, the J end lost 5 bases, and 10 bases lay between the germline ends. The CDR3 is made up of 14 amino acids. This chain's CDR3 is CASSQDGGSYGYTF. CDR3 DNA sequence: TGCGCCAGCAGCCAAGACGGGGGCAGTTATGGCTACACCTTC.

This clonotype was seen a handful of times. The rearrangement uses TRBV4-1 and TRBJ2-7, with D unclear. The CDR3 is made up of 13 amino acids. The V and J ends lost 1 base and 4 bases respectively, with 8 bases between them. Looked up from germline, CDR1 is MGHRA and CDR2 is YSYEKL. The CDR3 protein is CASSQVNGYEQYF. CDR3 nucleotide sequence: TGCGCCAGCAGCCAAGTGAACGGATACGAGCAGTACTTC.

This clonotype was counted between two and nine times. In nucleotides, the CDR3 is TGCAGTGCTAGGGGGTCTGGCTCGATCACCTTC. Amino acids: CSARGSGSITF. The genes are TRBV20-1 and TRBJ1-2; the D is unclear. In germline, CDR1 is DFQATT, CDR2 SNEGSKA (reference sequence). With 3 bases removed from V and 13 bases from J, the gap between germline ends came to 15 bases. The CDR3 spans 11 residues.

V is TRBV6-2 or TRBV6-3 and J is TRBJ2-5, with D possibly matching TRBD2 (6 bases). The CDR3 extends over 17 amino acids. Deletions cut 6 bases from V and 1 base from J, with 21 bases between. Germline loops: CDR1 MNHEY, CDR2 SVGEGT. The CDR3 sequence is CASSGGVQLPFQETQYF. CDR3 DNA sequence: TGTGCCAGCAGCGGCGGGGTTCAACTCCCTTTCCAAGAGACCCAGTACTTC.

This clonotype has just a few counts. The chain links TRBV20-1 to TRBJ1-2, with TRBD1 as a possible D gene (6 bases). The germline CDR1 and CDR2 sequences are DFQATT and SNEGSKA (reference sequence). V gave up 3 bases and J gave up 7 bases, with 15 bases separating them. The CDR3 totals 13 residues. The CDR3 region is CSASRRGRVGYTF. The CDR3 DNA follows: TGCAGTGCTAGTCGCAGGGGAAGGGTTGGCTACACCTTC.

This clonotype was detected a few times. The chain links TRBV5-1 to TRBJ2-7; 7 bases agree with TRBD1. The CDR3 covers 14 residues. The germline V gene has CDR1 SGHRS and CDR2 YFSETQ. Unmatched junction bases numbered 2, after V lost 2 bases and J lost 0 bases. In DNA, the CDR3 is TGCGCCAGCAGCTTCGGGACAGACTCCTACGAGCAGTACTTC. Amino acids: CASSFGTDSYEQYF.

The chain has TRBV19 and TRBJ2-2; D gene ambiguous. Germline V CDR1 and CDR2: LNHDA, SQIVND (reference sequence). This CDR3 has 14 amino acids. The V and J ends lost 3 bases and 1 base respectively, with 6 bases between them. The CDR3 loop is CASSMFWNTGELFF. In nucleotides, the CDR3 is TGTGCCAGTAGTATGTTTTGGAACACCGGGGAGCTGTTTTTT.

This chain joins TRBV2 and TRBJ2-6; the D is unclear. This CDR3 contains 17 residues. CDR1 and CDR2 (germline): SNHLY, FYNNEI. Trimming shortened V by 3 bases and J by 0 bases, and 12 bases separated the two germline ends. CDR3 region: CASSDESRDSGANVLTF. The CDR3 DNA sequence: TGTGCCAGCAGTGATGAGAGCCGTGACTCTGGGGCCAACGTCCTGACTTTC.

This clonotype was seen ten or more times. J is TRBJ1-2 and V is TRBV12-3 or TRBV12-4, with D possibly TRBD1 on 6 matching bases. V was shortened by 5 bases and J by 5 bases, with 6 bases between the two germline ends. CDR3 length: 11 residues. The CDR3 region has the DNA TGTGCCAGCAGTAGGGGGTATGGCTACACCTTC. It specifies CASSRGYGYTF.

Only a few counts were recorded for this clonotype. This sequence joins TRBV5-6 and TRBJ1-1; D possibly corresponds to TRBD1 (5 bases). V was shortened by 3 bases and J by 4 bases, with 16 bases between the two germline ends. Looked up from germline, CDR1 is SGHDT and CDR2 is YYEEEE. The CDR3 is 15 amino acids. CDR3 loop: CASSSNYRLGTEAFF. The CDR3, as DNA: TGTGCCAGCAGCTCCAACTACAGGCTGGGCACTGAAGCTTTCTTT. Based on the CDR3 plus reference TRBV5-6 and TRBJ1-1, the full variable domain is DAGVTQSPTHLIKTRGQQVTLRCSPKSGHDTVSWYQQALGQGPQFIFQYYEEEERQRGNFPDRFSGHQFPNYSSELNVNALLLGDSALYLCASSSNYRLGTEAFFGQGTRLTVV.

This rearrangement joins TRBV5-5 to TRBJ1-2; maybe TRBD1 (5 bases). V was shortened by 4 bases and J by 7 bases, with 14 bases between the two germline ends. Germline-derived CDR1 and CDR2 are SGHKS and YYEKEE (reference sequence). The CDR3 contains 13 residues. For the CDR3, the DNA is TGTGCCAGCAGCCTGGGGCCCCTCTGTGGCTACACCTTC. It is translated as CASSLGPLCGYTF.

The chain is built from TRBV30 and TRBJ1-5, with D uncertain. The CDR3 has 13 amino acids. Trimming removed 0 bases from V and 7 bases from J, with 10 bases in between. CDR1 and CDR2 (germline): GTSNPN, SVGIG (reference sequence). The DNA for the CDR3 is TGTGCCTGGAGTGTTTTAAGAAGCCAGCCCCAGCATTTT. It yields the protein CAWSVLRSQPQHF.

This clonotype was detected a few times. The V call is TRBV6-2 or TRBV6-3, the J call TRBJ2-6; D remains unclear. Germline loops: CDR1 MNHEY, CDR2 SVGEGT. Trimming stripped 6 bases from V and 4 bases from J, with 19 bases between. The CDR3 extends over 17 amino acids. In DNA form, the CDR3 reads TGTGCCAGCAGCATACCCCTCAGCCTCTTAGGGGCCAACGTCCTGACTTTC. Its protein is CASSIPLSLLGANVLTF.